One and the same sample provided the 20 T cell receptor beta chains below, sequenced in a study of cytomegalovirus exposure and HLA in healthy donors. PCR employed 60 Vbeta and 13 Jbeta primers. Clones were sequenced by immunoSEQ multiplex PCR, and TCRdb holds only the in-frame ones, with some missing. The sample carries approximately 140,000 clones, around 80% recorded once. The material sequenced was PBMCs. These receptors came from a middle-aged woman in good health and CMV-seronegative.

This clone was detected only a few times. The chain carries TRBV2 and TRBJ2-7; 9 bases agree with TRBD2. The germline V gene has CDR1 SNHLY and CDR2 FYNNEI. CDR3 length equals 15 residues. V lost 6 bases to trimming and J lost 0 bases; unmatched junction nucleotides: 6. CDR3 DNA: TGTGCCAGCAGACTTCAGCGGGAGGTCTCCTACGAGCAGTACTTC. Protein sequence: CASRLQREVSYEQYF.

This clone was recorded a few times. The chain is built from TRBV30 and TRBJ2-5, with D possibly matching TRBD2 (5 bases). The J call may not be correct, given that the DNA end is closer to TRBJ2-7. This CDR3 region has 12 residues. Germline V gives CDR1 GTSNPN, CDR2 SVGIG (reference sequence). This CDR3 is CASNEGNYEQYF. The CDR3 nucleotides read TGTGCTTCGAACGAGGGAAACTACGAGCAGTACTTC.

V usage is TRBV5-4 and J usage is TRBJ2-7, with 7 bases fitting TRBD2. Unmatched junction bases numbered 10, after V lost 10 bases and J lost 0 bases. Germline lookup yields CDR1 SGHNT and CDR2 YYREEE (reference sequence). The CDR3 spans 14 residues. The CDR3 protein is CAFGDGGSSYEQYF. In nucleotides, the CDR3 is TGTGCCTTTGGAGATGGCGGGAGCTCCTACGAGCAGTACTTC.

CDR3 coding DNA: TGTGCCAGCAGCCCGGGAGTCGGGCTTTCACCCCTCCACTTT. This gives the protein CASSPGVGLSPLHF. The genes are TRBV2 and TRBJ1-6; D is unclear. CDR1 and CDR2 (germline): SNHLY, FYNNEI. The CDR3 extends over 14 amino acids. Trimming stripped 6 bases from V and 9 bases from J, with 15 bases between.

The chain links TRBV10-3 to TRBJ1-5; 9 bases align to TRBD1. This CDR3 region has 14 residues. The germline V gene has CDR1 ENHRY and CDR2 SYGVKD. V gave up 6 bases and J gave up 3 bases; unmatched junction bases: 3. This CDR3 reads CAIRGTGSNQPQHF. CDR3 DNA sequence: TGTGCCATCAGGGGGACAGGGTCCAATCAGCCCCAGCATTTT.

The rearrangement joins TRBV10-3 to TRBJ2-7; 8 bases map to TRBD2. V trimming: 3 bases; J trimming: 2 bases; junction bases outside the gene matches: 3. CDR3 length: 14 amino acids. Germline lookup yields CDR1 ENHRY and CDR2 SYGVKD. Here the CDR3 reads CAISDSGNPYEQYF. CDR3 bases: TGTGCCATCAGTGATAGCGGGAACCCCTACGAGCAGTACTTC.

The chain has TRBV2 and TRBJ1-4, with TRBD1 matching over 8 bases. CDR1 and CDR2 from the germline V gene are SNHLY and FYNNEI. This CDR3 is built from 17 residues. J gave up 0 bases and V 6 bases, and 9 bases lay outside the gene matches. CDR3 protein: CASRPQGGGATNEKLFF. In DNA, the CDR3 is TGTGCCAGCAGACCACAGGGGGGAGGGGCAACTAATGAAAAACTGTTTTTT.

V gene TRBV5-4 combines with J gene TRBJ1-3; D not resolved. V was shortened by 0 bases and J by 4 bases, with 14 bases between the two germline ends. The CDR3 is 16 amino acids. Germline CDR1 reads SGHNT; CDR2 reads YYREEE (reference sequence). This CDR3 is CASSLDSPTFGNTIYF. The CDR3 region has the DNA TGTGCCAGCAGCTTGGACAGCCCAACCTTCGGAAACACCATATATTTT.

This chain joins TRBV7-6 and TRBJ2-3, with TRBD2 matching over 12 bases. CDR1 is SGHVS and CDR2 is FNYEAQ in the germline V gene. The CDR3 consists of 15 residues. The ends lost 8 bases at V and 5 bases at J; junction bases unmatched: 8. CDR3 in DNA: TGTGCCAGCTCGAGCTGGACTAGCGGGATAGATACGCAGTATTTT. Translation: CASSSWTSGIDTQYF.

The chain links TRBV7-9 to TRBJ2-2; TRBD1 matches 8 bases. V trimming: 2 bases; J trimming: 6 bases; junction bases outside the gene matches: 5. The CDR3 is 15 residues long. From germline, CDR1 is SEHNR and CDR2 FQNEAQ (reference sequence). The CDR3 nucleotides read TGTGCCAGCAGCTTACAGGGGGCAAGGTCCGGGGAGCTGTTTTTT. Its protein product is CASSLQGARSGELFF. The complete variable domain, with remaining parts taken from reference TRBV7-9 and TRBJ2-2, reads DTGVSQNPRHKITKRGQNVTFRCDPISEHNRLYWYRQTLGQGPEFLTYFQNEAQLEKSRLLSDRFSAERPKGSFSTLEIQRTEQGDSAMYLCASSLQGARSGELFFGEGSRLTVL.

This rearrangement joins TRBV18 to TRBJ2-6; D is undetermined. Trimming removed 3 bases from V and 0 bases from J, with 3 bases in between. The CDR3 is 14 amino acids. Germline V gives CDR1 KGHSH, CDR2 LQKENI. This chain's CDR3 is CASSPASGANVLTF. The CDR3 nucleotides read TGTGCCAGCTCACCGGCCTCTGGGGCCAACGTCCTGACTTTC.

V is TRBV27 and J is TRBJ1-2; D remains ambiguous. The CDR3 runs 13 residues. CDR1 is MNHEY and CDR2 is SMNVEV in the germline V gene (reference sequence). V shed 8 bases and J shed 0 bases, with 10 bases lying between them. CDR3 protein: CASYGGANYGYTF. The CDR3 region has the DNA TGTGCCAGCTATGGAGGTGCTAACTATGGCTACACCTTC.

To note about this clone: One end of the junction fails to match germline, which may point to a read error. The V and J genes are TRBV11-3 and TRBJ1-1; TRBD1 aligns across 12 bases. The germline V gene encodes CDR1 SGHNT and CDR2 YENEEA. The CDR3 runs to 16 residues. In DNA form, the CDR3 reads TGTGCCAGCAGCGTAGAGGGACAGGGGGCGAACACTGAAGCTTTCTTT. It specifies CASSVEGQGANTEAFF.

In this sample, this clone turned up once. This chain joins TRBV18 and TRBJ2-3; maybe TRBD1 (6 bases). V was pared by 1 base and J by 1 base, with 12 bases between. The CDR3 length is 16 residues. Germline V lookup: CDR1 KGHSH, CDR2 LQKENI. CDR3 in DNA: TGTGCCAGCTCACCACAGGGGGACGTCGGCACAGATACGCAGTATTTT. Amino acids: CASSPQGDVGTDTQYF.

The rearrangement uses TRBV5-4 and TRBJ2-1; 7 bases are shared with TRBD2. Looked up from germline, CDR1 is SGHNT and CDR2 is YYREEE (reference sequence). The CDR3 is 16 residues long. The trim removed 0 bases at V and 7 bases at J, leaving 10 bases unmatched. CDR3 sequence reads: CASSLVRLAVSNEQFF. The CDR3 DNA reads as TGTGCCAGCAGCTTGGTAAGGCTAGCGGTTTCGAATGAGCAGTTCTTC.

V usage is TRBV7-6 and J usage is TRBJ2-7; TRBD1 matches 10 bases. Unmatched junction bases numbered 8, after V lost 7 bases and J lost 5 bases. CDR1 is SGHVS, CDR2 FNYEAQ, per germline. The CDR3 sequence is 14 residues long. The CDR3 DNA is TGTGCCAGCACCCATTTGACAGGGGGCGACGAGCAGTACTTC. It is translated as CASTHLTGGDEQYF.

As to this clone: One junction end does not reproduce the germline sequence, and a read error may be involved. The rearrangement uses TRBV7-3 and TRBJ2-6; D is possibly TRBD1 (6 bases). This CDR3 spans 13 amino acids. Per germline, CDR1 SGHTA and CDR2 FQGTGA. CDR3 in DNA: TGTGCCAGCGCCCTACAGGGAACCAACGGCCTGACTTTC. Translating gives CASALQGTNGLTF.

The chain employs TRBV5-1 and TRBJ1-1; TRBD1 aligns across 7 bases. Germline assignment: CDR1 SGHRS and CDR2 YFSETQ. V lost 0 bases and J lost 10; bases outside the gene matches: 6. There are 13 residues in the CDR3. The CDR3 nucleotides are TGCGCCAGCAGCTTGGCCGACAGGGACCGAGCTTTCTTT. This codes for CASSLADRDRAFF.

The V gene is TRBV28, the J gene TRBJ2-7, with 7 positions matching TRBD1. Looked up from germline, CDR1 is MDHEN and CDR2 is SYDVKM. This CDR3 is built from 12 residues. The V gene end was trimmed by 6 bases and the J gene end by 6 bases; junction bases not matched to a gene: 5. DNA for the CDR3: TGTGCCAGCAGCCAACAGGGGCTCGAGCAGTACTTC. It translates to CASSQQGLEQYF.

The chain uses TRBV28 and TRBJ1-4; D is undetermined. The germline V gene has CDR1 MDHEN and CDR2 SYDVKM. Trimming removed 9 bases at V and 8 bases at J, with 13 bases between. The CDR3 sequence is 12 residues long. CDR3 sequence (DNA): TGTGCCAGTAATACCTGGAGGGAAAAACTGTTTTTT. Translating gives CASNTWREKLFF.